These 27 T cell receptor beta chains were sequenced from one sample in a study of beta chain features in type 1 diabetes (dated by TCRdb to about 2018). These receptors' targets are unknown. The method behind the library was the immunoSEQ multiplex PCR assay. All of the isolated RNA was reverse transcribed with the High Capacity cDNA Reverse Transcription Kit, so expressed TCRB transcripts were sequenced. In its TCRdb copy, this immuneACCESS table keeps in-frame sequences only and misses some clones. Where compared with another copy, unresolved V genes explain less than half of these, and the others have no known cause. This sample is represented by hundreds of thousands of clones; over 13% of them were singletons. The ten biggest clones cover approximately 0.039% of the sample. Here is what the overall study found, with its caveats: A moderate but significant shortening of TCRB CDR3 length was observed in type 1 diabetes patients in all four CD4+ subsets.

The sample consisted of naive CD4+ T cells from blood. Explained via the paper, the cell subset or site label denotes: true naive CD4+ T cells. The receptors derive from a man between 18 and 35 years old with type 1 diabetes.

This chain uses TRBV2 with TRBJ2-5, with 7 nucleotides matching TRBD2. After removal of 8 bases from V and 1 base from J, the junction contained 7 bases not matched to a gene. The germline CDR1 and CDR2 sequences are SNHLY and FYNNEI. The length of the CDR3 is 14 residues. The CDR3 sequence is CASSPSGTQETQYF. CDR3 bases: TGTGCCAGCTCCCCAAGCGGGACCCAAGAGACCCAGTACTTC.

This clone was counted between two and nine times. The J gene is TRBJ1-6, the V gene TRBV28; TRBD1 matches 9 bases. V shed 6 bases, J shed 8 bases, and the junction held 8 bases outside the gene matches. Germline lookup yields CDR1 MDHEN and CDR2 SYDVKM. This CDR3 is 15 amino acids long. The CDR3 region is CASSTPGQGDSPLHF. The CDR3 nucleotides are TGTGCCAGCAGCACTCCGGGACAGGGCGATTCACCCCTCCACTTT.

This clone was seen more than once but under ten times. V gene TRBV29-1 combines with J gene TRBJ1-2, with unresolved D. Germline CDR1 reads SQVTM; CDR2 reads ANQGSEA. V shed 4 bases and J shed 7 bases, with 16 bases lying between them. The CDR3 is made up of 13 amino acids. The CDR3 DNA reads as TGCAGCGTTGGAGGGCAGCCTACCCCTGGCTACACCTTC. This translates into CSVGGQPTPGYTF.

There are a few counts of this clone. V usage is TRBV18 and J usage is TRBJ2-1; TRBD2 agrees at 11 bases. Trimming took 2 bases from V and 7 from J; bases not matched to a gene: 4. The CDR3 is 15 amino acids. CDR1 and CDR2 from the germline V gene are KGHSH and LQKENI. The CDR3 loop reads CASSPTSGGWNEQFF. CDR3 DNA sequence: TGTGCCAGCTCACCAACTAGCGGGGGCTGGAATGAGCAGTTCTTC.

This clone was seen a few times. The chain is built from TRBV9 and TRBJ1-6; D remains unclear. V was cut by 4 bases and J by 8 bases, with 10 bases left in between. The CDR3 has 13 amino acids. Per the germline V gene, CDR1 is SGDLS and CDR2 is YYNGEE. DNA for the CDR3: TGTGCCAGCAGCCCACGGGCAGATTCACCCCTCCACTTT. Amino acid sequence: CASSPRADSPLHF.

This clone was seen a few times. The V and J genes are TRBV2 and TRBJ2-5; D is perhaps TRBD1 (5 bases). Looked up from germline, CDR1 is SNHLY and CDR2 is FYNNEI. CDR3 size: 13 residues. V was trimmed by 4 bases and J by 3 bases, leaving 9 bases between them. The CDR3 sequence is CASSASTEETQYF. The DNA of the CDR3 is TGTGCCAGCAGTGCTTCGACAGAAGAGACCCAGTACTTC.

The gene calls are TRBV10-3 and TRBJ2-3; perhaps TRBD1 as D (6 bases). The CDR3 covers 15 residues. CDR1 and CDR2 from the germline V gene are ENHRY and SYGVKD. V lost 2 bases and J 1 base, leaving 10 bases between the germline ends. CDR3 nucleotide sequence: TGTGCCATCAGTGAGCAGAGACAGGGCACAGATACGCAGTATTTT. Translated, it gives CAISEQRQGTDTQYF.

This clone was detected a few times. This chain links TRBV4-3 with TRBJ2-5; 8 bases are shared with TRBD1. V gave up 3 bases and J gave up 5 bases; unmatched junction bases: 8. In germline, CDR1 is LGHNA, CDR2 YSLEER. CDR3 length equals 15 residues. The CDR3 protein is CASSQAGQAAETQYF. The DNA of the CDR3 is TGCGCCAGCAGCCAGGCGGGACAGGCCGCGGAGACCCAGTACTTC.

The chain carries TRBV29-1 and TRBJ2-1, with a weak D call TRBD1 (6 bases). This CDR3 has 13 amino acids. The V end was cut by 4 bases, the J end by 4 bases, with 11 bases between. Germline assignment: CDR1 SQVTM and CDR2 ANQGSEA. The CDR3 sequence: CSVVRGNYNEQFF. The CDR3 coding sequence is TGCAGCGTTGTCAGGGGCAATTACAATGAGCAGTTCTTC.

CDR3 amino acids: CASSVDRGNEKLFF. DNA of the CDR3: TGTGCCAGCAGCGTGGACAGGGGGAATGAAAAACTGTTTTTT. This chain connects TRBV7-2 to TRBJ1-4; 10 positions match TRBD1. Germline assignment: CDR1 SGHTA and CDR2 FQGNSA. CDR3 size: 14 residues. Trimming cost V 5 bases and J 5 bases; bases outside gene matches: 2.

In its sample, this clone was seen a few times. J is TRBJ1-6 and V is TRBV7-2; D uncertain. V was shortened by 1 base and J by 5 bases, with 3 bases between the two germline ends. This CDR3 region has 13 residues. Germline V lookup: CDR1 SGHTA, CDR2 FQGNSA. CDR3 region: CASSLVNNSPLHF. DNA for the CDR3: TGTGCCAGCAGCTTAGTAAATAATTCACCCCTCCACTTT.

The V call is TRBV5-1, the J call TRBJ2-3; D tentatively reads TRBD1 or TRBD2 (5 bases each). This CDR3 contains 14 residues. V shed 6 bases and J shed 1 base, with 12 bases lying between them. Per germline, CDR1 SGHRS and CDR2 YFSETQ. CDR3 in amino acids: CASIRDGGTDTQYF. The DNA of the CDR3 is TGCGCCAGCATCCGGGACGGCGGCACAGATACGCAGTATTTT. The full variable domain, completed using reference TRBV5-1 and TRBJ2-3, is KAGVTQTPRYLIKTRGQQVTLSCSPISGHRSVSWYQQTPGQGLQFLFEYFSETQRNKGNFPGRFSGRQFSNSRSEMNVSTLELGDSALYLCASIRDGGTDTQYFGPGTRLTVL.

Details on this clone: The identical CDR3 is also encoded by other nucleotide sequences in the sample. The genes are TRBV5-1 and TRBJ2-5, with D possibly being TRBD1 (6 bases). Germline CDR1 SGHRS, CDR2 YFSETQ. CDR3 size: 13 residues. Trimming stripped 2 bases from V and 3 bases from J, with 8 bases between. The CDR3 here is CASSFGQKETQYF. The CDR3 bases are TGCGCCAGCAGCTTCGGACAGAAAGAGACCCAGTACTTC. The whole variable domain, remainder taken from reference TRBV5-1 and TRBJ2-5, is KAGVTQTPRYLIKTRGQQVTLSCSPISGHRSVSWYQQTPGQGLQFLFEYFSETQRNKGNFPGRFSGRQFSNSRSEMNVSTLELGDSALYLCASSFGQKETQYFGPGTRLLVL.

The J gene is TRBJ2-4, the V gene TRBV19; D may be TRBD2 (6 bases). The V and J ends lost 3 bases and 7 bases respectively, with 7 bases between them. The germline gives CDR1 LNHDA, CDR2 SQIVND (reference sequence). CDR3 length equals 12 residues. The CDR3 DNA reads TGTGCCAGTAGTATTGGGGGGAACATTCAGTACTTC. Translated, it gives CASSIGGNIQYF. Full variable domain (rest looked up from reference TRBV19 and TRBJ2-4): DGGITQSPKYLFRKEGQNVTLSCEQNLNHDAMYWYRQDPGQGLRLIYYSQIVNDFQKGDIAEGYSVSREKKESFPLTVTSAQKNPTAFYLCASSIGGNIQYFGAGTRLSVL.

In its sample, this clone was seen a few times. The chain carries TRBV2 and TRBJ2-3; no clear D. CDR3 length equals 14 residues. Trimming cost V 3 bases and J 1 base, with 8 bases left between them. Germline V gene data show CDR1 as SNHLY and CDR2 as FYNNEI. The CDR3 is CASSEWLRTDTQYF. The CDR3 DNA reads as TGTGCCAGCAGTGAGTGGCTCCGCACAGATACGCAGTATTTT.

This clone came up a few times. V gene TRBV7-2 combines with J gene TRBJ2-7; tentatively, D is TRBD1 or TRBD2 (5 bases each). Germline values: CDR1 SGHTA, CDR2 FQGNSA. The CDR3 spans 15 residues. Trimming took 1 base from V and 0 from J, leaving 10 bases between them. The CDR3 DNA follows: TGTGCCAGCAGCTTAGGAGGGGTCAACTCCTACGAGCAGTACTTC. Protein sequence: CASSLGGVNSYEQYF.

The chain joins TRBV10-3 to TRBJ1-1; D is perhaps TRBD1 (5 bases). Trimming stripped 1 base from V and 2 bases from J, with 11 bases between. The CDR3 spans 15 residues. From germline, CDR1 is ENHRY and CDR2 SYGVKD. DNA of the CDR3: TGTGCCATCAGTGAGTTCGGGGCGGTTAACACTGAAGCTTTCTTT. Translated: CAISEFGAVNTEAFF.

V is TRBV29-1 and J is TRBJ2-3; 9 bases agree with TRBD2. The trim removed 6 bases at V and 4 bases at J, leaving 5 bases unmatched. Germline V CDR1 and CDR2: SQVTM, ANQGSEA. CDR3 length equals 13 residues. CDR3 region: CSVGTSFADTQYF. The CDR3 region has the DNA TGCAGCGTAGGGACTAGCTTCGCAGATACGCAGTATTTT.

The CDR3 loop reads CASSLGTSVLAQYF. Here the CDR3 DNA reads TGTGCCAGCAGCTTAGGGACTAGCGTTTTGGCGCAGTATTTT. The chain links TRBV7-2 to TRBJ2-3; TRBD2 matches at 9 bases. V lost 1 base and J lost 10; bases outside the gene matches: 6. The CDR3 consists of 14 residues. Germline CDR1 SGHTA, CDR2 FQGNSA.

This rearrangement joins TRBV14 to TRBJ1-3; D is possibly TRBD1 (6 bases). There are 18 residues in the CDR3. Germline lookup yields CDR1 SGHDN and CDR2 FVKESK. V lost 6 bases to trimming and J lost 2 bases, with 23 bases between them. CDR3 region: CASRTGGNTRTAGNTIYF. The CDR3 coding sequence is TGTGCCAGCAGGACAGGAGGCAATACTAGAACCGCTGGAAACACCATATATTTT.

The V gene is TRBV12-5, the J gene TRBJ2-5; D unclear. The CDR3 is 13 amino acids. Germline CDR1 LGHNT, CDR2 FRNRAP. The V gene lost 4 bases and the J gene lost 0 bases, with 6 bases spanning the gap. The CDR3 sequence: CASGSDHQETQYF. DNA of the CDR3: TGTGCTAGTGGTTCCGACCACCAAGAGACCCAGTACTTC. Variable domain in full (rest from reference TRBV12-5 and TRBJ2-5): DARVTQTPRHKVTEMGQEVTMRCQPILGHNTVFWYRQTMMQGLELLAYFRNRAPLDDSGMPKDRFSAEMPDATLATLKIQPSEPRDSAVYFCASGSDHQETQYFGPGTRLLVL.

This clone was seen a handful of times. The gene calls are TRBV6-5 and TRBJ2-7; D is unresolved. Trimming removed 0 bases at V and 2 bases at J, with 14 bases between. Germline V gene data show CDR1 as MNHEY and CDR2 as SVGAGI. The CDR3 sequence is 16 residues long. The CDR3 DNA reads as TGTGCCAGCAGTTACTCGGCCGCGGACGGAGCCTACGAGCAGTACTTC. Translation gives CASSYSAADGAYEQYF.

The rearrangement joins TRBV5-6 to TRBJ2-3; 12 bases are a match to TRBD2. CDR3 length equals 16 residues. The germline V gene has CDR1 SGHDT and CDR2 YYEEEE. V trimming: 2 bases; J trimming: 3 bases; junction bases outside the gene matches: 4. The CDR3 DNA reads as TGTGCCAGCAGCTTCAGACTAGCGGGAGTTACAGATACGCAGTATTTT. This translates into CASSFRLAGVTDTQYF.

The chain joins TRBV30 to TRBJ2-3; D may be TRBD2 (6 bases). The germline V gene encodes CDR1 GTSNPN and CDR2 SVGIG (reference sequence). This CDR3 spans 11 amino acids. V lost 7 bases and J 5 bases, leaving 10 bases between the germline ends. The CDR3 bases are TGTGCCTACGGGAGTTTAGATACGCAGTATTTT. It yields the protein CAYGSLDTQYF.

CDR3 residues: CASSFPGLGKGYEQYF. The CDR3 DNA sequence: TGTGCCAGCAGTTTCCCCGGACTAGGAAAGGGCTACGAGCAGTACTTC. The V and J genes are TRBV6-6 and TRBJ2-7, with 7 bases that match TRBD2. Trimming removed 4 bases from V and 3 bases from J; junction bases left unmatched: 12. The CDR3 covers 16 residues. Germline lookup yields CDR1 MNHNY and CDR2 SVGAGI (reference sequence).

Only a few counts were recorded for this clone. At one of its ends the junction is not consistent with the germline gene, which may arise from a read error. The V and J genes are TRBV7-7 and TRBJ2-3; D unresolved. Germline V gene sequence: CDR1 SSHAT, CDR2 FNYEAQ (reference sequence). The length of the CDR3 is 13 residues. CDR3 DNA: TGTGCTAGCAGCTCCACCTTGGCAGATACGCAGTATTTT. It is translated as CASSSTLADTQYF. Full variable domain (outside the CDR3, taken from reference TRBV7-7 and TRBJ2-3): GAGVSQSPRYKVTKRGQDVTLRCDPISSHATLYWYQQALGQGPEFLTYFNYEAQPDKSGLPSDRFSAERPEGSISTLTIQRTEQRDSAMYRCASSSTLADTQYFGPGTRLTVL.

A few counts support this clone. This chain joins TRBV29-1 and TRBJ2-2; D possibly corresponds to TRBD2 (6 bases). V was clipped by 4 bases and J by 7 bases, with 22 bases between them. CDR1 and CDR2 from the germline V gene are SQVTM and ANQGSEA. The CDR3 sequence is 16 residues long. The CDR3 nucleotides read TGCAGCGTTGGCCGGGACGGAGGGCATCGCGGCGGGGAGCTGTTTTTT. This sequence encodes CSVGRDGGHRGGELFF.